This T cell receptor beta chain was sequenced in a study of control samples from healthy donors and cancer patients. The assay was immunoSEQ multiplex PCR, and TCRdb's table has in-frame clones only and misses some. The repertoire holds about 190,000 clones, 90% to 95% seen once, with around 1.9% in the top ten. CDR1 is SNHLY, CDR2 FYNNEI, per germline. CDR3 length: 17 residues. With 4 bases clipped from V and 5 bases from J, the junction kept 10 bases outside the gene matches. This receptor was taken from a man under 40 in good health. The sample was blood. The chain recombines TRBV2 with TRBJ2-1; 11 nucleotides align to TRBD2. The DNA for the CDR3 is TGTGCCAGCAGTGCTCGGTCTCTAGCGGGGGGTCACAATGAGCAGTTCTTC. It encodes CASSARSLAGGHNEQFF.